Presented here are 18 T cell receptor beta chains from one specimen sequenced in a study of blood T cell repertoires in COVID-19. The table came from immunoSEQ multiplex PCR; TCRdb's copy has only in-frame clones and leaves some out. The sample holds approximately 170,000 clones; more than 65% are singletons and the top ten take under 3%. Specimen: peripheral blood. The origin of the receptors is a human donor with acute or convalescent COVID-19. The donor label of this sample is uncertain.

In its sample, this clone was seen once. V and J are TRBV3-1 (or the pseudogene TRBV3-2) and TRBJ2-5; TRBD2 matches 9 bases. The CDR3 covers 19 residues. J lost 2 bases, V lost 7 bases, and 20 bases had no gene match. CDR1 and CDR2 from the germline V gene are LGHDT and YNNKEL (reference sequence). CDR3 in amino acids: CASNRWYSEREERQETQYF. In nucleotides, the CDR3 is TGTGCCAGCAACCGCTGGTATTCGGAGCGGGAGGAACGACAAGAGACCCAGTACTTC.

The rearrangement links TRBV30 to TRBJ1-3; D remains unclear. Germline CDR1 GTSNPN, CDR2 SVGIG (reference sequence). This CDR3 is 14 amino acids long. V shed 3 bases and J shed 0 bases, with 9 bases lying between them. The CDR3 is CAWRSSSSGNTIYF. The CDR3 coding sequence is TGTGCCTGGAGGAGTTCCTCCTCTGGAAACACCATATATTTT. Looking up the rest from reference TRBV30 and TRBJ1-3 gives the full variable domain: SQTIHQWPATLVQPVGSPLSLECTVEGTSNPNLYWYRQAAGRGLQLLFYSVGIGQISSEVPQNLSASRPQDRQFILSSKKLLLSDSGFYLCAWRSSSSGNTIYFGEGSWLTVV.

This rearrangement joins TRBV30 to TRBJ1-1, with TRBD1 as a possible D gene (6 bases). The CDR3 length is 15 residues. CDR1 is GTSNPN and CDR2 is SVGIG in the germline V gene (reference sequence). The germline V and J ends were trimmed by 0 bases and 4 bases, with 15 bases remaining between them. The CDR3: CAWSVGGAGGTEAFF. The CDR3, as DNA: TGTGCCTGGAGTGTAGGGGGGGCCGGGGGCACTGAAGCTTTCTTT.

On this clone itself: A junction boundary mismatches the germline segment, possibly from a read error. The chain carries TRBV7-7 and TRBJ2-3; 9 bases are shared with TRBD2. Germline CDR1 and CDR2: SSHAT and FNYEAQ (reference sequence). This CDR3 is built from 17 residues. DNA of the CDR3: TGTGCTAGCAGCCCCCTCGAGCAGCGGGGGGACACAGATACGCAGTATTTT. Protein: CASSPLEQRGDTDTQYF. Full variable domain (missing parts from reference TRBV7-7 and TRBJ2-3): GAGVSQSPRYKVTKRGQDVTLRCDPISSHATLYWYQQALGQGPEFLTYFNYEAQPDKSGLPSDRFSAERPEGSISTLTIQRTEQRDSAMYRCASSPLEQRGDTDTQYFGPGTRLTVL.

The chain recombines TRBV6-2 or TRBV6-3 with TRBJ1-5; the match to TRBD1 covers 9 bases. Germline V CDR1 and CDR2: MNHEY, SVGEGT. The junction had 11 bases not matched to a gene; V was cut back by 6 bases and J by 2 bases. The CDR3 runs 17 residues. The CDR3 bases are TGTGCCAGCAGCTCACGGGGGACAGGGTTGGGCAATCAGCCCCAGCATTTT. Its protein product is CASSSRGTGLGNQPQHF.

This clone showed up just once. The chain recombines TRBV19 with TRBJ1-1; 9 bases fit TRBD1. V dropped 6 bases and J dropped 2; count of bases not matched to a gene: 10. This CDR3 region has 16 residues. Per the germline V gene, CDR1 is LNHDA and CDR2 is SQIVND (reference sequence). The CDR3 sequence: CASRTGQGKVNTEAFF. CDR3 bases: TGTGCCAGTAGGACAGGACAGGGGAAGGTAAACACTGAAGCTTTCTTT. Combining the CDR3 with reference TRBV19 and TRBJ1-1 gives the whole variable domain DGGITQSPKYLFRKEGQNVTLSCEQNLNHDAMYWYRQDPGQGLRLIYYSQIVNDFQKGDIAEGYSVSREKKESFPLTVTSAQKNPTAFYLCASRTGQGKVNTEAFFGQGTRLTVV.

The chain recombines TRBV2 with TRBJ1-1, with a possible D match to TRBD1 (5 bases). CDR3 length: 13 residues. CDR1 and CDR2 (germline): SNHLY, FYNNEI. The germline V and J ends were trimmed by 11 bases and 5 bases, with 18 bases remaining between them. CDR3 in DNA: TGTGCCGGAACAGGAGTGGGTAGGACTGAAGCTTTCTTT. Encoded protein: CAGTGVGRTEAFF.

CDR3 sequence reads: CASSQQGDGNSPLHF. CDR3 DNA sequence: TGTGCCAGCAGCCAGCAGGGGGATGGTAATTCACCCCTCCACTTT. The chain uses TRBV3-1 (or the pseudogene TRBV3-2) and TRBJ1-6, with 7 bases aligning to TRBD1. Per the germline V gene, CDR1 is LGHDT and CDR2 is YNNKEL (reference sequence). The CDR3 is made up of 15 amino acids. V was pared by 3 bases and J by 6 bases, with 5 bases of the junction left unmatched.

The chain is built from TRBV30 and TRBJ1-2; D is unresolved. V was pared by 3 bases and J by 4 bases, with 12 bases between. There are 13 residues in the CDR3. Germline V gene sequence: CDR1 GTSNPN, CDR2 SVGIG (reference sequence). The CDR3 spells CAWRRVPGYGYTF. CDR3 nucleotide sequence: TGTGCCTGGAGGCGGGTCCCGGGCTATGGCTACACCTTC.

As for this clone: Compared with germline, one end of the junction differs, possibly owing to a read error. The chain joins TRBV2 to TRBJ1-5; the D gene is possibly TRBD1 (5 bases). The length of the CDR3 is 12 residues. Looked up from germline, CDR1 is SNHLY and CDR2 is FYNNEI. Here the CDR3 reads CTSGGVNQPQHF. In DNA form, the CDR3 reads TGCACTTCTGGGGGGGTGAATCAGCCCCAGCATTTT.

This sequence joins TRBV27 and TRBJ2-4; 15 nucleotides agree with TRBD2. Germline trimming cut 7 bases from V and 7 bases from J; bases unmatched to any gene: 2. CDR1 is MNHEY, CDR2 SMNVEV, per germline (reference sequence). The CDR3 extends over 14 amino acids. The CDR3 bases are TGTGCCAGCACCGGACTAGCGGGAGGGAACATTCAGTACTTC. Its protein product is CASTGLAGGNIQYF.

The chain links TRBV10-1 to TRBJ2-5; D is unresolved. The germline CDR1 and CDR2 sequences are WNHNN and SYGVQD (reference sequence). CDR3 length equals 13 residues. Between the trimmed V and J ends, which lost 6 bases and 4 bases, there was a span of 12 bases. The CDR3 reads CASRRTARETQYF. CDR3 coding DNA: TGCGCCAGCAGGCGAACTGCCCGAGAGACCCAGTACTTC.

This rearrangement joins TRBV18 to TRBJ1-1, with 8 bases matching TRBD1. The CDR3 is 18 residues long. Unmatched junction bases numbered 10, after V lost 1 base and J lost 0 bases. Per the germline V gene, CDR1 is KGHSH and CDR2 is LQKENI. CDR3: CASSPLEQGGTMNTEAFF. The CDR3 DNA sequence: TGTGCCAGCTCACCACTCGAACAGGGGGGTACAATGAACACTGAAGCTTTCTTT.

J is TRBJ2-5 and V is TRBV6-6, with 8 bases lining up with TRBD2. Losses at the gene ends were 2 bases for V and 5 bases for J; bases not matched to a gene: 7. The CDR3 loop spans 15 amino acids. Germline lookup yields CDR1 MNHNY and CDR2 SVGAGI (reference sequence). Here the CDR3 reads CASSYPNSGVETQYF. Written as DNA, the CDR3 is TGTGCCAGCAGTTACCCTAATAGCGGGGTGGAGACCCAGTACTTC.

The sample holds one count of this clone. The chain employs TRBV6-5 and TRBJ2-5; 7 nucleotides align to TRBD2. CDR1 MNHEY and CDR2 SVGAGI come from the germline V gene. This CDR3 has 13 amino acids. The V and J ends lost 6 bases and 5 bases, in that order; junction bases with no gene match: 6. This CDR3 reads CASRGVGGETQYF. CDR3 bases: TGTGCCAGCAGAGGGGTCGGGGGGGAGACCCAGTACTTC.

The V gene is TRBV5-4, the J gene TRBJ2-5, with D possibly being TRBD1 (8 bases). Deletions cut 1 base from V and 5 bases from J, with 15 bases between. The CDR3 spans 15 residues. CDR1 SGHNT and CDR2 YYREEE come from the germline V gene (reference sequence). The chain's CDR3 is CASSLTGQGGETQYF. The CDR3 DNA reads as TGTGCCAGCAGCTTGACTGGACAGGGAGGGGAGACCCAGTACTTC.

This chain links TRBV3-1 (or the pseudogene TRBV3-2) with TRBJ2-7; 12 bases fit TRBD1. This CDR3 has 15 amino acids. V was pared by 1 base and J by 7 bases, with 5 bases of the junction left unmatched. The germline CDR1 and CDR2 sequences are LGHDT and YNNKEL (reference sequence). The CDR3 DNA follows: TGTGCCAGCAGCCAAGCCGGGACAGGGGGCCGAGAGCAGTACTTC. It codes for CASSQAGTGGREQYF.

The J gene is TRBJ1-2, the V gene TRBV12-3 or TRBV12-4, with 9 bases that match TRBD1. The CDR3 sequence is 13 residues long. V shed 8 bases and J 7 bases; nucleotides not matched to a gene: 8. The CDR3 loop is CASGRDRDAGYTF. The DNA of the CDR3 is TGTGCCAGCGGGAGGGACAGGGATGCTGGCTACACCTTC.